This T cell receptor (beta chain) was identified in a study of T cell repertoires in cytomegalovirus infection. Study in general: Indications came from public TCR beta signatures; they pointed to CMV infection and to a matching HLA type.

TCRdb passed the reads through MiXCR, listing each CDR3 protein once. The repertoire holds around 740,000 distinct CDR3 sequences, 35% seen once, with about 2.8% in the top ten. The CDR3 runs to 22 residues. The V end was cut by 4 bases, the J end by 3 bases, with 35 bases between. Germline V gives CDR1 ENHRY, CDR2 SYGVKD. This sequence originates from a human donor in good health (CMV status not recorded). Some clones in this sample may be carry-over from other donors' samples. Sequenced: PBMCs. This chain joins TRBV10-3 and TRBJ2-3; D possibly corresponds to TRBD1 (6 bases). The CDR3 DNA follows: TGTGCCATCAGTGTAAATCCACAAACACGCGAAATACCTACAGGGCGAACAGATACGCAGTATTTT. As protein: CAISVNPQTREIPTGRTDTQYF.